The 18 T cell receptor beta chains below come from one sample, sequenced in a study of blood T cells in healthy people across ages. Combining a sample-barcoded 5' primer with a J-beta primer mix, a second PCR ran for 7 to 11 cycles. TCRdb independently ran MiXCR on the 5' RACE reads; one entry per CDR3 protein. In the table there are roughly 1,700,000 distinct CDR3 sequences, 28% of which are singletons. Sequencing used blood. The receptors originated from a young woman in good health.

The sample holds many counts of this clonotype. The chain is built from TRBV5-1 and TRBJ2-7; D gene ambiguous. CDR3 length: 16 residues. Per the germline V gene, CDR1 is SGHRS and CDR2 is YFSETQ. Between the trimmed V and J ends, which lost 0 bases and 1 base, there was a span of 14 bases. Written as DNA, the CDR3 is TGCGCCAGCAGCTTGGCCGTGATAGGCGGTTCCTACGAGCAGTACTTC. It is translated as CASSLAVIGGSYEQYF.

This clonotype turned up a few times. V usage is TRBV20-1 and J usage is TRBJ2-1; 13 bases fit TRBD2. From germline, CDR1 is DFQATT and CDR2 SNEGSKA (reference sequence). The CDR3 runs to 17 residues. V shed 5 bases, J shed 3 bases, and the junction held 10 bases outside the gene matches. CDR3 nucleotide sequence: TGCAGTGCTTCGATCGGACTAGCGGGGGAGCTCTACAATGAGCAGTTCTTC. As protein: CSASIGLAGELYNEQFF.

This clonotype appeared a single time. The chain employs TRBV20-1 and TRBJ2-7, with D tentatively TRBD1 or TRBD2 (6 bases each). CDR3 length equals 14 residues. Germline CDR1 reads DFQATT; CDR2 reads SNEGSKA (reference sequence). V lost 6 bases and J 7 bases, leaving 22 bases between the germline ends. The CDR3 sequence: CSAIVGGSVGEQYF. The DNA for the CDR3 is TGCAGTGCAATTGTAGGGGGGAGTGTGGGGGAGCAGTACTTC.

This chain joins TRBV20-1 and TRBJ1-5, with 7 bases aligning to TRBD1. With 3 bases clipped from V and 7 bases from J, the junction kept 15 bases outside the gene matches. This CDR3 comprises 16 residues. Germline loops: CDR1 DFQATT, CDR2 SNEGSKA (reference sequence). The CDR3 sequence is CSARPSIRDREQPQHF. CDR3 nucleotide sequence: TGCAGTGCTAGGCCTAGTATACGTGACAGGGAACAGCCCCAGCATTTT.

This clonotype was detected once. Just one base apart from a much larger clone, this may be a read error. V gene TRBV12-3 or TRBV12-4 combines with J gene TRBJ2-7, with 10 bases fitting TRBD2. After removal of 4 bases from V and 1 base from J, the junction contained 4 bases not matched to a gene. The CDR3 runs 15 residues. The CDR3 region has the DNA TGTGCCAGCAGTTGGACTAGCGGACCATCCTACGAGCAGTACTTC. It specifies CASSWTSGPSYEQYF.

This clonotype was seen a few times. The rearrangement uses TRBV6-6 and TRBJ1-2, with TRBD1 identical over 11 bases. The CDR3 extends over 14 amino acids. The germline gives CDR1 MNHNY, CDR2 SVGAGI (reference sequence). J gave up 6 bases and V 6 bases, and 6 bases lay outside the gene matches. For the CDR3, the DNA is TGTGCCAGCAGGGACAGGGGGCAAACGGATGGCTACACCTTC. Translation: CASRDRGQTDGYTF.

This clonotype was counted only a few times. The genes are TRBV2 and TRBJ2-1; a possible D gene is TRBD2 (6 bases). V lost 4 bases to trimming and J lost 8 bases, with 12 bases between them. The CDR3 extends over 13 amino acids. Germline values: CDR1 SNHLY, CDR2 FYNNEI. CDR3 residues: CASSGDGSHEQFF. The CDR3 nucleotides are TGTGCCAGCAGTGGGGACGGGAGCCATGAGCAGTTCTTC.

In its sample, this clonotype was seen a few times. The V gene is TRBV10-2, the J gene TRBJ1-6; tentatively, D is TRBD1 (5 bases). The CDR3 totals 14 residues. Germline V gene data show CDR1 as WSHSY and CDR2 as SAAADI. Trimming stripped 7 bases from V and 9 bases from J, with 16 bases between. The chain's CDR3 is CASKDGGWGSPLHF. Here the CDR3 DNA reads TGCGCCAGCAAAGATGGGGGATGGGGTTCACCCCTCCACTTT.

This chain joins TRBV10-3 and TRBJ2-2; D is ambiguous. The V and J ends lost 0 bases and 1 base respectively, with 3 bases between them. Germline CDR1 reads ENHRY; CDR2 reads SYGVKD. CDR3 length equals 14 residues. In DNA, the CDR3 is TGTGCCATCAGTGAGTCGGTGAACACCGGGGAGCTGTTTTTT. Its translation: CAISESVNTGELFF.

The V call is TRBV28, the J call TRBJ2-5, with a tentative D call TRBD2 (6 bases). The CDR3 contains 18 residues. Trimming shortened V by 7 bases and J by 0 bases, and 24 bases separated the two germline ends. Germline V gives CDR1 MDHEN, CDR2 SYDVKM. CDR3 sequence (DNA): TGTGCCAGCACCCACTCCCCCCTTCTAGCGCTTCACCAAGAGACCCAGTACTTC. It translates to CASTHSPLLALHQETQYF.

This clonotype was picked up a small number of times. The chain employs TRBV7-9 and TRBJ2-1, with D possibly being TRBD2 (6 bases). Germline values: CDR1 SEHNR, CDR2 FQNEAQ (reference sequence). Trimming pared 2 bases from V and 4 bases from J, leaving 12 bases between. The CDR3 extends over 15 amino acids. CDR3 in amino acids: CASSLLTAGYNEQFF. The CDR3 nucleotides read TGTGCCAGCAGCTTACTCACGGCGGGGTACAATGAGCAGTTCTTC.

The CDR3: CASSQNSPLRDTQYF. DNA of the CDR3: TGCGCCAGCAGCCAAAACTCCCCTCTTCGCGATACGCAGTATTTT. The chain joins TRBV4-3 to TRBJ2-3; D unclear. Germline V gene data show CDR1 as LGHNA and CDR2 as YSLEER. The CDR3 has 15 residues. The V gene lost 2 bases and the J gene lost 6 bases, with 15 bases spanning the gap.

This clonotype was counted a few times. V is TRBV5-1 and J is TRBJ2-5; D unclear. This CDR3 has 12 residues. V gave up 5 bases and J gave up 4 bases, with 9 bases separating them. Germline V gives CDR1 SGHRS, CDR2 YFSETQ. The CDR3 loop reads CASRMSGETQYF. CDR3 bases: TGCGCCAGCAGGATGTCGGGAGAGACCCAGTACTTC. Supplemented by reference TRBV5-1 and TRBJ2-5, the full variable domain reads KAGVTQTPRYLIKTRGQQVTLSCSPISGHRSVSWYQQTPGQGLQFLFEYFSETQRNKGNFPGRFSGRQFSNSRSEMNVSTLELGDSALYLCASRMSGETQYFGPGTRLLVL.

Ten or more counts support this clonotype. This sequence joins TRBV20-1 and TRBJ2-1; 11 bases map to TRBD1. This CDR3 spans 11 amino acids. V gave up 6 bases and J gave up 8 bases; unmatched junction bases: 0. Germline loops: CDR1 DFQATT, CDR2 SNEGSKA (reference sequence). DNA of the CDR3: TGCAGTGCGGACAGGGGGCATGAGCAGTTCTTC. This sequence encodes CSADRGHEQFF.

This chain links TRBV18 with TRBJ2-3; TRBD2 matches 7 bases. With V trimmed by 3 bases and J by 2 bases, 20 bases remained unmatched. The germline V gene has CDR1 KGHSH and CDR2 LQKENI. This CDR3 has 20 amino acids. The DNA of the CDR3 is TGTGCCAGCTCACCTTCCGAGGTCCCCGAGCGGGGCATATTCACAGATACGCAGTATTTT. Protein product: CASSPSEVPERGIFTDTQYF.

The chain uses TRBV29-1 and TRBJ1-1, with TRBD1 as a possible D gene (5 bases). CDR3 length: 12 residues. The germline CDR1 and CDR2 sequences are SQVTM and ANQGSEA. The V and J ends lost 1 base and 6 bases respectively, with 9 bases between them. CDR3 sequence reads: CSVEVSGAEAFF. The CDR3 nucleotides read TGCAGCGTTGAAGTCTCGGGGGCTGAAGCTTTCTTT.

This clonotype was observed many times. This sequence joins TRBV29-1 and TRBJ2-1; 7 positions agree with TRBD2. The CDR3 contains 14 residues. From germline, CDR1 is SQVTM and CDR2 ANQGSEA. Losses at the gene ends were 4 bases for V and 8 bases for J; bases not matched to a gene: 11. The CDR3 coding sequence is TGCAGCGTTGGCCTTCGCGGGAGTACCTATGAGCAGTTCTTC. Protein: CSVGLRGSTYEQFF.

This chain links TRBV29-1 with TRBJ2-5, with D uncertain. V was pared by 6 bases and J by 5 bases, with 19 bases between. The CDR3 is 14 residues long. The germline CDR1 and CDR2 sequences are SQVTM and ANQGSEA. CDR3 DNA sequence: TGCAGCGTCCGCCGAGGCCTAGAGAGGGAGACCCAGTACTTC. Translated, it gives CSVRRGLERETQYF.